This T cell receptor beta chain is from a study of cytomegalovirus exposure and HLA in healthy donors. Study information: Among the 300 to 500 genotyped donors, around 85% were placed in the Caucasian-associated ancestry cluster.

The table lists this clone with a count of one. Its antigen remains unidentified. The junction departs from the called germline gene at one end, perhaps through a read error. It was with 60 Vbeta and 13 Jbeta primers that the PCR ran. Measured with immunoSEQ multiplex PCR; TCRdb has only the in-frame clones, and not every one. The sample lists 150,000 to 200,000 clones, approximately 80% occurring once. General study findings and limits: In an earlier analysis, about 87% or about 30%: the productive usage of most TCR beta V segments. Published work reported that the classifier diagnosed cytomegalovirus status with high specificity and sensitivity.

This clonotype was sampled from a male donor in good health and CMV-seropositive. The source material was PBMCs.

The CDR3 is CSSSPRGAGNTEAFF. CDR3 nucleotide sequence: TGTTCCAGCAGCCCTCGAGGAGCGGGGAACACTGAAGCTTTCTTT. The chain carries TRBV7-9 and TRBJ1-1; D gene unclear. Germline assignment: CDR1 SEHNR and CDR2 FQNEAQ (reference sequence). CDR3 size: 15 residues.